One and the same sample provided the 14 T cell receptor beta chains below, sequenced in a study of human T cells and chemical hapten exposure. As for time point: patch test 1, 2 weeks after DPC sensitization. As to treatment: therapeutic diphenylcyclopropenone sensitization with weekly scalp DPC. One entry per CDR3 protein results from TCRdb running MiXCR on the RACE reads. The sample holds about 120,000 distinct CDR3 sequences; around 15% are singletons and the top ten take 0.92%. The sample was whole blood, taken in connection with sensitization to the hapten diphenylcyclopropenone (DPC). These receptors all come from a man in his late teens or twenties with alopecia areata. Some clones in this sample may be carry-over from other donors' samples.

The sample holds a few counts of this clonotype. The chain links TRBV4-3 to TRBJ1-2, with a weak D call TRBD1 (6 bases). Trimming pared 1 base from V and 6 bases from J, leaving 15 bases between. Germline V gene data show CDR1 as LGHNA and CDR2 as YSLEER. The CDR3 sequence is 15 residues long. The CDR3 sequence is CASSQGSTGTDGYTF. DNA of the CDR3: TGCGCCAGCAGCCAAGGATCAACAGGGACGGATGGCTACACCTTC.

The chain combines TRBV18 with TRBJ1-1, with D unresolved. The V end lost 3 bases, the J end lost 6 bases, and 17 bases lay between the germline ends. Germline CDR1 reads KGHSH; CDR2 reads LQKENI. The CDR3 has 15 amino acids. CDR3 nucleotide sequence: TGTGCCAGCTCACCTAGTCTGGAGGGATACGCTGAAGCTTTCTTT. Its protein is CASSPSLEGYAEAFF. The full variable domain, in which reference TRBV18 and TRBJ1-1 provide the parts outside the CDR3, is NAGVMQNPRHLVRRRGQEARLRCSPMKGHSHVYWYRQLPEEGLKFMVYLQKENIIDESGMPKERFSAEFPKEGPSILRIQQVVRGDSAAYFCASSPSLEGYAEAFFGQGTRLTVV.

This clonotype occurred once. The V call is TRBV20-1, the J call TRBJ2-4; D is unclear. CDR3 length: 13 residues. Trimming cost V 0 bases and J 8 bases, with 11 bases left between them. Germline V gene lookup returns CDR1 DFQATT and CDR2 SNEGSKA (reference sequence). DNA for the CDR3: TGCAGTGCTAGAGATTCGCCAGGAGACATTCAGTACTTC. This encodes CSARDSPGDIQYF.

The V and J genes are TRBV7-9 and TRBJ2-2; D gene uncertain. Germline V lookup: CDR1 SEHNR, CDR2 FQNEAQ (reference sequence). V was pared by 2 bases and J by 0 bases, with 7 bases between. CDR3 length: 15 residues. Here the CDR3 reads CASSLRRPNTGELFF. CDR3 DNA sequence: TGTGCCAGCAGCTTACGACGGCCGAACACCGGGGAGCTGTTTTTT.

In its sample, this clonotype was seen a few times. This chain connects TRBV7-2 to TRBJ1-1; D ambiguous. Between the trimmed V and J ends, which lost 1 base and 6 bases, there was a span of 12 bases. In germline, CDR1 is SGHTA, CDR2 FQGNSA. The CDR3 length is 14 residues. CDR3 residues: CASSLEVRLAEAFF. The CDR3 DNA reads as TGTGCCAGCAGCTTAGAGGTGCGTCTGGCTGAAGCTTTCTTT.

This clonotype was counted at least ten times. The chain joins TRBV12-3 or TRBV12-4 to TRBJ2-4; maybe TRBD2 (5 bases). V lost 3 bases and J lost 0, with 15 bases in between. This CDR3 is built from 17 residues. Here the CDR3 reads CASSFPEGSLAKNIQYF. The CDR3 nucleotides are TGTGCCAGCAGTTTCCCGGAAGGGAGTCTAGCCAAAAACATTCAGTACTTC.

The DNA of the CDR3 is TGTGCCAGCAGCGTAACGGGGGGGTACAATGAGCAGTTCTTC. As protein: CASSVTGGYNEQFF. This chain uses TRBV9 with TRBJ2-1, with 8 bases matching TRBD2. The ends lost 1 base at V and 4 bases at J; junction bases unmatched: 1. Germline CDR1 is SGDLS and CDR2 is YYNGEE. The CDR3 is 14 amino acids.

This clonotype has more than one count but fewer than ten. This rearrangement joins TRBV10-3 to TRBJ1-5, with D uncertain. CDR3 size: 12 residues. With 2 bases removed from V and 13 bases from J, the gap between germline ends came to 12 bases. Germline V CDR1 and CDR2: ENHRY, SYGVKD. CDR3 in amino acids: CAISEAIGSQHF. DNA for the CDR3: TGTGCCATCAGTGAGGCGATAGGATCGCAGCATTTT.

CDR3 amino acids: CASSIGQVNTGELFF. The CDR3 coding sequence is TGTGCCAGTAGTATCGGACAGGTTAACACCGGGGAGCTGTTTTTT. The chain employs TRBV19 and TRBJ2-2; 7 bases are a match to TRBD1. Germline assignment: CDR1 LNHDA and CDR2 SQIVND (reference sequence). This CDR3 has 15 amino acids. The V segment lost 3 bases and the J segment 2 bases; nucleotides outside the gene matches: 3.

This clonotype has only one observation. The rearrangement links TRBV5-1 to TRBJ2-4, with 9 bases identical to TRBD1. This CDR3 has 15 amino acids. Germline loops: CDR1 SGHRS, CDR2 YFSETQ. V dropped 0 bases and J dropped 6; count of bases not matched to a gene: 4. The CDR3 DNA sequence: TGCGCCAGCAGCTTGGCCGGGACAGGGAGAAACATTCAGTACTTC. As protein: CASSLAGTGRNIQYF. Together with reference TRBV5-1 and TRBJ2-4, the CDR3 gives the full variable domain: KAGVTQTPRYLIKTRGQQVTLSCSPISGHRSVSWYQQTPGQGLQFLFEYFSETQRNKGNFPGRFSGRQFSNSRSEMNVSTLELGDSALYLCASSLAGTGRNIQYFGAGTRLSVL.

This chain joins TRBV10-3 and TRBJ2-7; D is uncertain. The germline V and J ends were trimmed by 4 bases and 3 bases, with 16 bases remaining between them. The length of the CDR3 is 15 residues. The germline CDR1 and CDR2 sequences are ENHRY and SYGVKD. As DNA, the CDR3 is TGTGCCATCAGTGCCTTAGGAACCGCGATCTACGAGCAGTACTTC. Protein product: CAISALGTAIYEQYF.

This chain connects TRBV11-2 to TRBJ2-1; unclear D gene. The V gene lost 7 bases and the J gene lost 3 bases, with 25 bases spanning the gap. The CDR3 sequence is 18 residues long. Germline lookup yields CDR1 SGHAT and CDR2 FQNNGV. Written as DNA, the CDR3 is TGTGCCAGCATCGCCCCTTTCTCCGGGCAGCCCGACTACAATGAGCAGTTCTTC. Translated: CASIAPFSGQPDYNEQFF.

CDR3 protein: CASSHYRGGTGELFF. CDR3 DNA sequence: TGCGCCAGCAGCCATTACAGGGGGGGCACCGGGGAGCTGTTTTTT. The rearrangement links TRBV4-3 to TRBJ2-2; D might be TRBD1 (8 bases). The ends were cut back, 3 bases at V and 4 bases at J, with 12 bases in the middle. Germline V CDR1 and CDR2: LGHNA, YSLEER. This CDR3 has 15 amino acids.

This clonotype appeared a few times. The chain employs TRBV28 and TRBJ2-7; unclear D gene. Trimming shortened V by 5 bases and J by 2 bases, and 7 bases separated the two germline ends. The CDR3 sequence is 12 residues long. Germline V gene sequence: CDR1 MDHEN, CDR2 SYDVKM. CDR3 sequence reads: CASSIGTYEQYF. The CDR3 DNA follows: TGTGCCAGCAGTATCGGAACCTACGAGCAGTACTTC.